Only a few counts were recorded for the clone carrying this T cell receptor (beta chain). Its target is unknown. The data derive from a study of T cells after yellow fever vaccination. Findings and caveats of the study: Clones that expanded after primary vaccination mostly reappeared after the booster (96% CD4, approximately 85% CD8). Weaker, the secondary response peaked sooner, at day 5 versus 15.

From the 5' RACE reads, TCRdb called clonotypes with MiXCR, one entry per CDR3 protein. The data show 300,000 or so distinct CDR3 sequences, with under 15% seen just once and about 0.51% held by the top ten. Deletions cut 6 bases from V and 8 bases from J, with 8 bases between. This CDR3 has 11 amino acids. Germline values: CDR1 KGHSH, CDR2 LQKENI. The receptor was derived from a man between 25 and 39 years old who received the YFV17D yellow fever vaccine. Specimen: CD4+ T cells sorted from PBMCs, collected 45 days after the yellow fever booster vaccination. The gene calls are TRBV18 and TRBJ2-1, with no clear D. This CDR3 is CASSPSYEQFF. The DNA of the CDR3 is TGTGCCAGCTCGCCCTCCTATGAGCAGTTCTTC.